These T cell receptor beta chains were read from a single sample in a study of technical replicates of blood from a few donors. Sequencing used immunoSEQ multiplex PCR; TCRdb keeps in-frame clones, though not all of them. The sample has roughly 71,000 clones, approximately 94% seen once. The sample comprised T cells isolated from PBMCs. Receptor source: a human donor in good health. CDR3s include the opening cysteine and the closing phenylalanine or tryptophan. Fields, in order: D gene, V gene, J gene, CDR3 DNA, CDR3 protein. A D gene is named only where the DNA matches it firmly.

d_gene: .
v_gene: TRBV25-1
j_gene: TRBJ2-1
CDR3nt: TGTGCCAGCAGATGGGGCCATGAGCAGTTCTTC
CDR3aa: CASRWGHEQFF

d_gene: TRBD2
v_gene: TRBV6-5
j_gene: TRBJ2-1
CDR3nt: TGTGCCAGCAGTTACTGGACTAGCGGATTAAACAATGAGCAGTTCTTC
CDR3aa: CASSYWTSGLNNEQFF

d_gene: .
v_gene: TRBV7-9
j_gene: TRBJ2-7
CDR3nt: TGTGCCAGCAGCTTAGCCTCAACTAATCGGGTTCCCTACGAGCAGTACTTC
CDR3aa: CASSLASTNRVPYEQYF

d_gene: TRBD1
v_gene: TRBV5-6
j_gene: TRBJ1-3
CDR3nt: TGTGCCAGCAGCTTGGCGACAGGGGCTGGAAACACCATATATTTT
CDR3aa: CASSLATGAGNTIYF

d_gene: TRBD2
v_gene: TRBV14
j_gene: TRBJ2-2
CDR3nt: TGTGCCAGCAGCCCCTGGAGCGGGAGGACCGGGGAGCTGTTTTTT
CDR3aa: CASSPWSGRTGELFF

d_gene: TRBD2
v_gene: TRBV11-3
j_gene: TRBJ2-4
CDR3nt: TGTGCCAGCAGCTTAGATAGCGGGGGAGAAAACATTCAGTACTTC
CDR3aa: CASSLDSGGENIQYF

d_gene: TRBD1
v_gene: TRBV7-3
j_gene: TRBJ2-5
CDR3nt: TGTGCCAGCAGCTTAACAGGGGGCGCAGAGACCCAGTACTTC
CDR3aa: CASSLTGGAETQYF

d_gene: .
v_gene: TRBV19
j_gene: TRBJ1-2
CDR3nt: TGTGCCAGTAGTATAATCCAGGCCCCGGGAGAGTATGGCTACACCTTC
CDR3aa: CASSIIQAPGEYGYTF

d_gene: .
v_gene: TRBV6-1
j_gene: TRBJ2-7
CDR3nt: TGTGCCAGCAGTCCCGGCAGGGGCCTCTCCTACGAGCAGTACTTC
CDR3aa: CASSPGRGLSYEQYF

d_gene: .
v_gene: TRBV27
j_gene: TRBJ1-1
CDR3nt: TGTGCCAGCAGATTTACAGGGAATACTGAAGCTTTCTTT
CDR3aa: CASRFTGNTEAFF

d_gene: .
v_gene: TRBV25-1
j_gene: TRBJ2-5
CDR3nt: TGTGCCAGCAGTGAATTGCGCGATGAAGAGACCCAGTACTTC
CDR3aa: CASSELRDEETQYF

d_gene: TRBD1
v_gene: TRBV2
j_gene: TRBJ2-4
CDR3nt: TGTGCCAGCAGTCCGGACAGGAAAAACATTCAGTACTTC
CDR3aa: CASSPDRKNIQYF

d_gene: TRBD2
v_gene: TRBV29-1
j_gene: TRBJ2-7
CDR3nt: TGCAGCGGTGCGCGGGAGACGGGAGAGCAGTACTTC
CDR3aa: CSGARETGEQYF

d_gene: TRBD1
v_gene: TRBV6-5
j_gene: TRBJ2-7
CDR3nt: TGTGCCAGCACCGTAGGGACAGGTCCGTCCTACGAGCAGTACTTC
CDR3aa: CASTVGTGPSYEQYF

d_gene: .
v_gene: TRBV19
j_gene: TRBJ1-1
CDR3nt: TGTGCCAGTATCCACCCACAGGGAGTACCCACTGAAGCTTTCTTT
CDR3aa: CASIHPQGVPTEAFF

d_gene: TRBD2
v_gene: TRBV2
j_gene: TRBJ2-1
CDR3nt: TGTGCCAGCAGTGAACGTCTAGCGGGAAATTCCCATGAGCAGTTCTTC
CDR3aa: CASSERLAGNSHEQFF

d_gene: TRBD2
v_gene: TRBV5-4
j_gene: TRBJ2-1
CDR3nt: TGTGCCAGCAGCCCCCGGACTAGCCTGTACAATGAGCAGTTCTTC
CDR3aa: CASSPRTSLYNEQFF

d_gene: .
v_gene: TRBV4-1
j_gene: TRBJ1-5
CDR3nt: TGCGCCAGCAGCCGCCACCTTCAGGGGAATAGCAATCAGCCCCAGCATTTT
CDR3aa: CASSRHLQGNSNQPQHF

d_gene: .
v_gene: TRBV18
j_gene: TRBJ2-1
CDR3nt: TGTGCCAGCTCACCAGAGGCGGGTAGGGACAATGAGCAGTTCTTC
CDR3aa: CASSPEAGRDNEQFF

d_gene: TRBD2
v_gene: TRBV5-1
j_gene: TRBJ2-5
CDR3nt: TGCGCCAGCAGCTTGGATGTCGGCGGGAGGGCCGAAGAGACCCAGTACTTC
CDR3aa: CASSLDVGGRAEETQYF

d_gene: TRBD1
v_gene: TRBV6-1
j_gene: TRBJ1-4
CDR3nt: TGTGCCAGCAGTGACAGGGGGCCCATCGAAAAACTGTTTTTT
CDR3aa: CASSDRGPIEKLFF

d_gene: TRBD1
v_gene: TRBV18
j_gene: TRBJ2-2
CDR3nt: TGTGCCAGCTCACTGCCGGGACAGGGTTTTACCGGGGAGCTGTTTTTT
CDR3aa: CASSLPGQGFTGELFF

d_gene: .
v_gene: TRBV14
j_gene: TRBJ2-5
CDR3nt: TGTGCCAGCGCGAGGACGGGAGCCCCACGGACCCAGTACTTC
CDR3aa: CASARTGAPRTQYF

d_gene: TRBD1
v_gene: TRBV5-1
j_gene: TRBJ2-7
CDR3nt: TGCGCCAGCAGCCAATATGACAGGGATGGGTACGAGCAGTACTTC
CDR3aa: CASSQYDRDGYEQYF

d_gene: TRBD2
v_gene: TRBV9
j_gene: TRBJ2-1
CDR3nt: TGTGCCAGCAGCGTAGGGGGAGCGGGATTTTACAATGAGCAGTTCTTC
CDR3aa: CASSVGGAGFYNEQFF

d_gene: TRBD1
v_gene: TRBV11-3
j_gene: TRBJ1-4
CDR3nt: TGTGCCAGCTCCTTCCTCTTTCGGGACAGGGGTAGGAATGAAAAACTGTTTTTT
CDR3aa: CASSFLFRDRGRNEKLFF

d_gene: TRBD2
v_gene: TRBV30
j_gene: TRBJ2-7
CDR3nt: TGTGCCTGGAGTTCTAGCGGGAGCCCCTACGAGCAGTACTTC
CDR3aa: CAWSSSGSPYEQYF

d_gene: .
v_gene: TRBV4-1
j_gene: TRBJ2-7
CDR3nt: TGCGCCAGCAGCCAAGTGGGCATAGACGAGCAGTACTTC
CDR3aa: CASSQVGIDEQYF

d_gene: TRBD2
v_gene: TRBV4-3
j_gene: TRBJ2-1
CDR3nt: TGCGCCAGCAGCCAAGATCGGAGCGGGAGAAACTACAATGAGCAGTTCTTC
CDR3aa: CASSQDRSGRNYNEQFF

d_gene: TRBD1
v_gene: TRBV25-1
j_gene: TRBJ2-7
CDR3nt: TGTGCCAGCAGTGAATCAAAGTGGGGACAGGGCTCCTACGAGCAGTACTTC
CDR3aa: CASSESKWGQGSYEQYF

d_gene: .
v_gene: TRBV4-2
j_gene: TRBJ1-2
CDR3nt: TGTGCCAGCAGCCCCGACAGCTACTATGGCTACACCTTC
CDR3aa: CASSPDSYYGYTF

d_gene: TRBD1
v_gene: TRBV5-4
j_gene: TRBJ1-1
CDR3nt: TGTGCCAGCAGCTCAGGACAGGGTCAAGCTTTCTTT
CDR3aa: CASSSGQGQAFF

d_gene: .
v_gene: TRBV7-9
j_gene: TRBJ2-7
CDR3nt: TGTGCCAGCAGCCCCGACAGTCACGAGCAGTACTTC
CDR3aa: CASSPDSHEQYF

d_gene: .
v_gene: TRBV9
j_gene: TRBJ2-7
CDR3nt: TGTGCCAGCAGCGTACAAGAGGCTCTCATCCACGAGCAGTACTTC
CDR3aa: CASSVQEALIHEQYF

d_gene: .
v_gene: TRBV28
j_gene: TRBJ1-1
CDR3nt: TGTGCCAGCAGTTTGCCGACAGAAAACACTGAAGCTTTCTTT
CDR3aa: CASSLPTENTEAFF

d_gene: .
v_gene: TRBV5-1
j_gene: TRBJ2-2
CDR3nt: TGCGCCAGCAGCTTGGATGTCTACTTAAACACCGGGGAGCTGTTTTTT
CDR3aa: CASSLDVYLNTGELFF

d_gene: .
v_gene: TRBV7-6
j_gene: TRBJ1-1
CDR3nt: TGTGCCAGCAGCTTGTTAACAGGGTGGAACACTGAAGCTTTCTTT
CDR3aa: CASSLLTGWNTEAFF

d_gene: .
v_gene: TRBV5-4
j_gene: TRBJ2-5
CDR3nt: TGTGCCAGCAGCCGCCGGGACTTTCAAGAGACCCAGTACTTC
CDR3aa: CASSRRDFQETQYF

d_gene: TRBD2
v_gene: TRBV11-3
j_gene: TRBJ2-7
CDR3nt: TGTGCCAGCAGCGCACACTCTAGCGGGAGTCGCGAGCAGTACTTC
CDR3aa: CASSAHSSGSREQYF

d_gene: TRBD1
v_gene: TRBV9
j_gene: TRBJ2-7
CDR3nt: TGTGCCAGCAGCGTAAACAGGGGGCAAGAAGAGCAGTACTTC
CDR3aa: CASSVNRGQEEQYF